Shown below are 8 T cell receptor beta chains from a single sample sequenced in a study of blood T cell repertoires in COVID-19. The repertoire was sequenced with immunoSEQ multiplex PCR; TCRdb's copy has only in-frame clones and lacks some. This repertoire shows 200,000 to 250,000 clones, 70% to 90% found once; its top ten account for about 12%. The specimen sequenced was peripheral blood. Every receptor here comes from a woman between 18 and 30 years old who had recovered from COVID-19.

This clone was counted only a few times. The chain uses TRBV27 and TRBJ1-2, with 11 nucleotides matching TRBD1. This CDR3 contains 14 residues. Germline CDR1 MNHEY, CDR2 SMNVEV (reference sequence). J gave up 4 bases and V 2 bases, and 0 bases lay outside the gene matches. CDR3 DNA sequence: TGTGCCAGCAGTTTAGGGACAGGGGGCTATGGCTACACCTTC. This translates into CASSLGTGGYGYTF.

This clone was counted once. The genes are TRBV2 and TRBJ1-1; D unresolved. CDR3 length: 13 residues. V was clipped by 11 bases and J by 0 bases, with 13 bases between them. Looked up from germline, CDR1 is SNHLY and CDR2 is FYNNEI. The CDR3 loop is CAAVGMMNTEAFF. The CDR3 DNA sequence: TGTGCCGCCGTGGGCATGATGAACACTGAAGCTTTCTTT.

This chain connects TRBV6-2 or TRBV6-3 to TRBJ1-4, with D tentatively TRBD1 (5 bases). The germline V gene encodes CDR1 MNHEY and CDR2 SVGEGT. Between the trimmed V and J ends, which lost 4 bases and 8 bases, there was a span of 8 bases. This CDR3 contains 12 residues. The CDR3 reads CASSWGLEKLFF. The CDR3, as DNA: TGTGCCAGCAGTTGGGGCCTAGAAAAACTGTTTTTT.

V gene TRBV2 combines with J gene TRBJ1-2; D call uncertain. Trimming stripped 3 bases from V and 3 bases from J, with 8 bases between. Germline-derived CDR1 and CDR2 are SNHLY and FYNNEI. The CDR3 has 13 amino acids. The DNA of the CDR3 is TGTGCCAGCAGTGATTACACCTACTATGGCTACACCTTC. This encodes CASSDYTYYGYTF. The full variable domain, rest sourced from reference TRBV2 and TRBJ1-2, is EPEVTQTPSHQVTQMGQEVILRCVPISNHLYFYWYRQILGQKVEFLVSFYNNEISEKSEIFDDQFSVERPDGSNFTLKIRSTKLEDSAMYFCASSDYTYYGYTFGSGTRLTVV.

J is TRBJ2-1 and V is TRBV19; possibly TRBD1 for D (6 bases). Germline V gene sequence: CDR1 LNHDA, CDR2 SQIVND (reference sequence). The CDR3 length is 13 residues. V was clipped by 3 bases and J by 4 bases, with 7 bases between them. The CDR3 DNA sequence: TGTGCCAGTAGTATCCAGGGGTACAATGAGCAGTTCTTC. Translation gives CASSIQGYNEQFF.

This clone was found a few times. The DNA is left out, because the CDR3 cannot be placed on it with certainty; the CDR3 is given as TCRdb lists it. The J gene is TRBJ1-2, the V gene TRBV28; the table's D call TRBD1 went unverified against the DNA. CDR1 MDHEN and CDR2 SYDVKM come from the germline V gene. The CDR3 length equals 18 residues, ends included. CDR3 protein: CASSLGPVRAVFFGGYTF.

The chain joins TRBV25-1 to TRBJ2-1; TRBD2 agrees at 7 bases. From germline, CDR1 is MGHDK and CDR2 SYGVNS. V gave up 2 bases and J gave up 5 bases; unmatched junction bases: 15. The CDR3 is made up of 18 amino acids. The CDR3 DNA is TGTGCCAGCAGTGAAAACCGACGAGTAGCGGGCCTAAACAATGAGCAGTTCTTC. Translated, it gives CASSENRRVAGLNNEQFF. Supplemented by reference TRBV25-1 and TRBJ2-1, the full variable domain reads EADIYQTPRYLVIGTGKKITLECSQTMGHDKMYWYQQDPGMELHLIHYSYGVNSTEKGDLSSESTVSRIRTEHFPLTLESARPSHTSQYLCASSENRRVAGLNNEQFFGPGTRLTVL.

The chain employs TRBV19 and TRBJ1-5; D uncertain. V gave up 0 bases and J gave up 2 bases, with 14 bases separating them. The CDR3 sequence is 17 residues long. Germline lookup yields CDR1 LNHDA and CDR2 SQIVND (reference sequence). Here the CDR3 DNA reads TGTGCCAGTAGTATAGATCGAGCGCGGCGGGGCAATCAGCCCCAGCATTTT. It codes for CASSIDRARRGNQPQHF.